These T cell receptor beta chains were read from a single sample in a study of Ad26.COV2.S vaccination and SARS-CoV-2 variants. Method: immunoSEQ multiplex PCR; TCRdb's copy keeps in-frame clones and lacks some. This sample carries 300,000 to 400,000 clones, around 85% of them seen once, and the ten largest clones take under 2.5%. The sequenced sample was peripheral blood, obtained in a trial of Ad26.COV2.S vaccine versus placebo. These receptors all come from a person aged 18 to 65 who received the Ad26.COV2.S COVID-19 vaccine or a placebo. CDR3s include the opening cysteine and the closing phenylalanine or tryptophan. A D gene is named only where the DNA matches it firmly. The listing skips clone size in some rows; elsewhere it reads once, few, many or a size class.

DNA,CDR3,J,size,D,V
TGTGCCAGCAGCTCTAATACTGGGGCCCAAGAGACCCAGTACTTC,CASSSNTGAQETQYF,TRBJ2-5,once,-,TRBV9
TGTGCCAGCAGGACAGGCGACTACGAGCAGTACTTC,CASRTGDYEQYF,TRBJ2-7,-,-,TRBV7-9
TGTGCCAGCAGCCTCGGGACAGCACACTATGGCTACACCTTC,CASSLGTAHYGYTF,TRBJ1-2,once,TRBD1,TRBV5-5
TGTGCCAGCAGCACCCAGGGGGCGACAGATACGCAGTATTTT,CASSTQGATDTQYF,TRBJ2-3,once,TRBD1,TRBV7-3
TGTGCCAGCAGCTGGAATACAGGGCTTTTTTCCTACGAGCAGTACTTC,CASSWNTGLFSYEQYF,TRBJ2-7,-,-,TRBV5-6
TGTGCCAGCAGCTTAACCGCGACCCCCTTTATCGGGGAGCTGTTTTTT,CASSLTATPFIGELFF,TRBJ2-2,few,-,TRBV7-3
TGTGCCAGCAGCGCTGGACGCCAGAGCACCGGGGAGCTGTTTTTT,CASSAGRQSTGELFF,TRBJ2-2,-,-,TRBV5-6
TGTGCCAGCAGCGCGAGAGTTGGATATTACACTGAAGCTTTCTTT,CASSARVGYYTEAFF,TRBJ1-1,-,-,TRBV9
TGTGCCAGCAGCTGGACTGTTAATGAGCAGTTCTTC,CASSWTVNEQFF,TRBJ2-1,-,-,TRBV3-1/TRBV3-2
TGTGCCACCACCGGGACTGGCACAGATACGCAGTATTTT,CATTGTGTDTQYF,TRBJ2-3,-,-,TRBV2
TGTGCCAGCAGTTTGTCGGGACAGGGCTATCAGCCCCAGCATTTT,CASSLSGQGYQPQHF,TRBJ1-5,-,TRBD1,TRBV28
TGCAGCGGCGCGGAGGGCGTCGAGCAGTACTTC,CSGAEGVEQYF,TRBJ2-7,-,-,TRBV29-1
TGTGCCAGCAGCTTACGGCCTAGCGGGGGTGCGTTGCGGAATGAGCAGTTCTTC,CASSLRPSGGALRNEQFF,TRBJ2-1,-,TRBD2,TRBV7-3
TGTGCCAGCAGTTTAGAGGGCTACGAGCAGTACTTC,CASSLEGYEQYF,TRBJ2-7,-,-,TRBV28
TGCGCCAGCAGCTTGGCCTCATCAAGCGGGGGGGCGTATGAGCAGTTCTTC,CASSLASSSGGAYEQFF,TRBJ2-1,-,TRBD2,TRBV5-1
TGTGCCAGCAGTGTGCTAGGTAGCTCCTACGAGCAGTACTTC,CASSVLGSSYEQYF,TRBJ2-7,-,-,TRBV2
TGTGCCAGCAGCTTAGACCTTACCTACGAGCAGTACTTC,CASSLDLTYEQYF,TRBJ2-7,-,-,TRBV7-8
TGTGCCAGCAGCGTAGGCGGTTTCACAGAGACCCAGTACTTC,CASSVGGFTETQYF,TRBJ2-5,-,-,TRBV9
TGCGCCAGCAGCCAAGATAGGTTGCAGGGGACTGGGGAGACCCAGTACTTC,CASSQDRLQGTGETQYF,TRBJ2-5,-,-,TRBV4-1
TGTGCCAGCAGCCCTCTCAACACTGAAGCTTTCTTT,CASSPLNTEAFF,TRBJ1-1,few,-,TRBV12-3/TRBV12-4
TGTGCCAGCAGCCAAGAGCGACTTCTGGCCACTGAAGCTTTCTTT,CASSQERLLATEAFF,TRBJ1-1,-,-,TRBV3-1/TRBV3-2
TGTGCCAGCAGCGCGACCGGGACTGACTACGAGCAGTACTTC,CASSATGTDYEQYF,TRBJ2-7,-,-,TRBV6-5
TGTGCCAGCAGCTTAGTAGGCGGCGGGGGTTACAATGAGCAGTTCTTC,CASSLVGGGGYNEQFF,TRBJ2-1,-,TRBD2,TRBV7-8
TGTGCCAGTAGTATGTCCCAGTACTACAATGAGCAGTTCTTC,CASSMSQYYNEQFF,TRBJ2-1,-,-,TRBV19
TGTGCCAGCAGTTTACTGACTAGGGCCAACTACGAGCAGTACTTC,CASSLLTRANYEQYF,TRBJ2-7,-,-,TRBV28
TGTGCCAGCATGGGTCGCACAGATACGCAGTATTTT,CASMGRTDTQYF,TRBJ2-3,-,-,TRBV28
TGTGCCAGCAGTCGGGCGGGGCGAATAGGGGAGACCCAGTACTTC,CASSRAGRIGETQYF,TRBJ2-5,-,-,TRBV11-1
TGTGCCAGCAGCGTCAGGGGATGCCAGCCCCAGCATTTT,CASSVRGCQPQHF,TRBJ1-5,few,-,TRBV9
TGTGCCAGCGGACGCACTGAAGCTTTCTTT,CASGRTEAFF,TRBJ1-1,-,-,TRBV6-5
TGTGCCAGCAGTCCCTCGACAGAAACTGGTGGCTACACCTTC,CASSPSTETGGYTF,TRBJ1-2,-,-,TRBV28
TGTGCCAGCAGCCAAATGGGCGGGGAAGAGACCCAGTACTTC,CASSQMGGEETQYF,TRBJ2-5,once,-,TRBV7-9
TGCAGCGCAGGGATTCAAGAGACCCAGTACTTC,CSAGIQETQYF,TRBJ2-5,-,-,TRBV29-1
TGCAGTGCTAGTGTTAGCGGGGGGGCCGGGGAGCTGTTTTTT,CSASVSGGAGELFF,TRBJ2-2,-,TRBD2,TRBV20-1
TGTGCCAGCAGCCCCTTCACCATCACCGGGGAGCTGTTTTTT,CASSPFTITGELFF,TRBJ2-2,-,-,TRBV6-5
TGTGCCAGCAGCCCAGGCGGCAATCAGCCCCAGCATTTT,CASSPGGNQPQHF,TRBJ1-5,-,-,TRBV7-8
TGTGCCAGCAGCCCCGGACTAGCGGGGGGCAAAAGCTCCTACAATGAGCAGTTCTTC,CASSPGLAGGKSSYNEQFF,TRBJ2-1,-,TRBD2,TRBV7-9
TGTGCCAGTGCCATCCGAGGGGCAGATACGCAGTATTTT,CASAIRGADTQYF,TRBJ2-3,-,-,TRBV18